The source of this TCR beta chain is a study of T cell responses to AZD1222 COVID-19 vaccine. Generated by immunoSEQ multiplex PCR, the TCRdb table keeps only in-frame clones and is missing some. This sample has about 170,000 clones, with roughly 89% found just once. Germline V CDR1 and CDR2: MNHEY, SMNVEV (reference sequence). The CDR3 contains 15 residues. J was trimmed by 6 bases and V by 3 bases; bases with no gene match: 7. This chain links TRBV27 with TRBJ1-2; 10 bases fit TRBD1. This sample comprised peripheral blood, obtained 28 days after the second AZD1222 dose. This TCR derives from an adult who received the AZD1222 COVID-19 vaccine. CDR3 protein: CASSLARQGANGYTF. CDR3 DNA: TGTGCCAGCAGTTTGGCCAGACAGGGGGCGAATGGCTACACCTTC.